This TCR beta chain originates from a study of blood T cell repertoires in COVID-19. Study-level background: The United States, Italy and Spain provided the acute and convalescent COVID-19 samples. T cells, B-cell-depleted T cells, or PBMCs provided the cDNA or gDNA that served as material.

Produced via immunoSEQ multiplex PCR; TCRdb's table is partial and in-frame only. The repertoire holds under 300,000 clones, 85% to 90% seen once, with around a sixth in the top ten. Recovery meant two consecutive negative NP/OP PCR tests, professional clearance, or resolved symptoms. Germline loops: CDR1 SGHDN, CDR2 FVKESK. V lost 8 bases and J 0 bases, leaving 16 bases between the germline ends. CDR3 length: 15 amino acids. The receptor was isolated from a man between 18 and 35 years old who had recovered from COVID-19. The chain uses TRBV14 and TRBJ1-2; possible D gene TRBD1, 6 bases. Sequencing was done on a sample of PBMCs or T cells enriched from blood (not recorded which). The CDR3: CASAGQITSNYGYTF. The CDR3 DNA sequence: TGTGCCAGCGCCGGACAGATTACGTCTAACTATGGCTACACCTTC.